This T cell receptor beta chain originates from a study of beta chain features in type 1 diabetes. Whole-study findings and limits: Shortening that was moderate but significant affected the TCRB CDR3s of Type 1 diabetes patients in all four CD4+ subsets.

Of note for this clone: The target antigen is unknown.

V was trimmed by 3 bases and J by 0 bases, leaving 18 bases between them. Per germline, CDR1 SNHLY and CDR2 FYNNEI. This CDR3 contains 18 residues. TCRB transcripts that were expressed got sequenced, as all of the isolated RNA had been reverse transcribed. Data came from immunoSEQ multiplex PCR; TCRdb stores just in-frame clones and leaves some out. The repertoire includes about 27,000 clones, around 54% of them detected once, and 1.4% to 1.5% sits in the top ten. The genes are TRBV2 and TRBJ1-5; D is unclear. The sequencing sample was made of Tregs from blood. The receptor was isolated from a woman aged 18 to 35 with type 1 diabetes. The CDR3 sequence is CASSESLRRSGSNQPQHF. CDR3 nucleotide sequence: TGTGCCAGCAGTGAGAGTCTGAGGCGGTCCGGTAGCAATCAGCCCCAGCATTTT.